Described below is a single T cell receptor beta chain sequence and its context. Antigen: not known. An input of about 0.5 to 1 ug of RNA was subjected to reverse transcription using random hexamers. The immunoSEQ assay covered 54 Vbeta and 13 Jbeta segments for CDR3. TCRdb used MiXCR to reprocess the immunoSEQ multiplex PCR reads, holding one entry per CDR3 protein. The top ten hold roughly 0.11% of the sample, which has roughly 200,000 distinct CDR3 sequences, 90% to 95% seen once. Negative isolation yielded CD4+ and CD8+ T cells, and FACS enriched TEMRA cells. This sample is part of a study of CD8 T cells in Susac syndrome. Broader study findings: The study recognized that the number of individuals in its TCR sequencing and HLA analysis was relatively small. Expansion of clones was not seen in the CD4+ T cell repertoires of Susac syndrome.

Between the trimmed V and J ends, which lost 0 bases and 10 bases, there was a span of 9 bases. The CDR3 covers 12 residues. Germline CDR1 LGHDT, CDR2 YNNKEL (reference sequence). The receptor was derived from a human donor with Susac syndrome. The chain links TRBV3-1 to TRBJ1-1; D unresolved. The sample taken for sequencing was CD4+ T cells from PBMCs. The CDR3 sequence is CASSQESYGAFF. Here the CDR3 DNA reads TGTGCCAGCAGCCAAGAATCGTACGGAGCTTTCTTT. The variable domain in full, completed from reference TRBV3-1 and TRBJ1-1, reads DTAVSQTPKYLVTQMGNDKSIKCEQNLGHDTMYWYKQDSKKFLKIMFSYNNKELIINETVPNRFSPKSPDKAHLNLHINSLELGDSAVYFCASSQESYGAFFGQGTRLTVV.